This TCR beta chain was recovered during a study of cytomegalovirus exposure and HLA in healthy donors. In the PCR, 60 Vbeta and 13 Jbeta primers were used. TCRdb's copy holds only in-frame clones and misses some; the assay was immunoSEQ multiplex PCR. The table has around 130,000 clones, around 73% seen once; the top ten hold approximately 1.2%. Germline CDR1 MNHNS, CDR2 SASEGT. The CDR3 totals 16 residues. With 4 bases clipped from V and 5 bases from J, the junction kept 10 bases outside the gene matches. The genes are TRBV6-1 and TRBJ1-2; 10 positions match TRBD1. The sequenced material came from PBMCs. The clonotype was recovered from a man aged 50 or older in good health and CMV-seronegative. CDR3 bases: TGTGCCAGCAGTGCCCGGGACAGGGGAGTTCCTTATGGCTACACCTTC. Translated, it gives CASSARDRGVPYGYTF.